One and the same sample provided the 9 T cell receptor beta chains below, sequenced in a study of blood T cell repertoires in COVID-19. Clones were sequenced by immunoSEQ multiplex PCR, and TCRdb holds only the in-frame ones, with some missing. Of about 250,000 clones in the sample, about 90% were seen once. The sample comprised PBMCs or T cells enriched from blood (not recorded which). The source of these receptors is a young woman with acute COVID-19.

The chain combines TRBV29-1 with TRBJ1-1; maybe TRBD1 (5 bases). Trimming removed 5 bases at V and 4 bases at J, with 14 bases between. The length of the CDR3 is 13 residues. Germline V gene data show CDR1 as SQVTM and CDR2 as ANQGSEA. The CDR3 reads CSVPPVGGTEAFF. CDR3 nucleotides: TGCAGCGTTCCCCCGGTGGGGGGCACTGAAGCTTTCTTT.

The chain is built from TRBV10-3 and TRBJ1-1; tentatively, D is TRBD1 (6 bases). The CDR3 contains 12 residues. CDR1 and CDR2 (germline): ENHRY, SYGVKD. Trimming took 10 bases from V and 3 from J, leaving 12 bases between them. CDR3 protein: CASSGADTEAFF. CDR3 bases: TGTGCCAGCTCAGGGGCTGACACTGAAGCTTTCTTT.

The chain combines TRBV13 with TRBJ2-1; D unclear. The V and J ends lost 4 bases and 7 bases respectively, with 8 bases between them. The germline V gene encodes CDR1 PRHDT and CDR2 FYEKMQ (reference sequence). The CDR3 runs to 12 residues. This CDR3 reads CASSSLVNEQFF. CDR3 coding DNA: TGTGCCAGCAGCTCACTCGTAAATGAGCAGTTCTTC.

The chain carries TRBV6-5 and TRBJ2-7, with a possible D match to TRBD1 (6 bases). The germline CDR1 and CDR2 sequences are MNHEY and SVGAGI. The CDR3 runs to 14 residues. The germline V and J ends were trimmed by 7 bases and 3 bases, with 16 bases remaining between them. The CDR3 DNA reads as TGTGCCAGCACCGTCATCGGACAGATCTACGAGCAGTACTTC. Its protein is CASTVIGQIYEQYF.

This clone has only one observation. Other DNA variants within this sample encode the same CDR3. Written as DNA, the CDR3 is TGTGCCAGCAGCCGACAGGTGAACACTGAAGCTTTCTTT. Translated: CASSRQVNTEAFF. The V and J genes are TRBV12-3 or TRBV12-4 and TRBJ1-1; D is perhaps TRBD1 (6 bases). V was cut by 6 bases and J by 0 bases, with 8 bases left in between. The CDR3 loop spans 13 amino acids.

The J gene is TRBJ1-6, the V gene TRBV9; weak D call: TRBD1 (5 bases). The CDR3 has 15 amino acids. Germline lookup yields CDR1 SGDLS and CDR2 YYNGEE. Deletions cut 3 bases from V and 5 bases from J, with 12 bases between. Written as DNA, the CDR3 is TGTGCCAGCAGCGCAACCGACAGTGATAATTCACCCCTCCACTTT. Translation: CASSATDSDNSPLHF.

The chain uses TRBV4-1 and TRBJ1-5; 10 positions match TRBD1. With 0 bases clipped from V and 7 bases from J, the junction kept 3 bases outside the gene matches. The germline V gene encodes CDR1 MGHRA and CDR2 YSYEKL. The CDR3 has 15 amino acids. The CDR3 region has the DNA TGCGCCAGCAGCCAAGACTGGGACAGGGGACAGCCCCAGCATTTT. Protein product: CASSQDWDRGQPQHF.

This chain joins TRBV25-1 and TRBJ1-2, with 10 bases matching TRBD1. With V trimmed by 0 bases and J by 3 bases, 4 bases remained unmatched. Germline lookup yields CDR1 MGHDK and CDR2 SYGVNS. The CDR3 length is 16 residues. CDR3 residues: CASSEYGGQGDYGYTF. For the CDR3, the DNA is TGTGCCAGCAGTGAATATGGAGGACAGGGGGACTATGGCTACACCTTC.

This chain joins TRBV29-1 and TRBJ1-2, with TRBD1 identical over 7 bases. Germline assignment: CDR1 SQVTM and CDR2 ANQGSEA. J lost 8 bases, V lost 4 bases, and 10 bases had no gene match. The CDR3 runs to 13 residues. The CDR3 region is CSVAGTAQGGYTF. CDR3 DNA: TGCAGCGTTGCTGGGACAGCCCAAGGGGGCTACACCTTC.